This T cell receptor beta chain was captured by sequencing in a study of T cell responses to AZD1222 COVID-19 vaccine. Study-level points and caveats: Two doses of AZD1222 preceded a rise in Spike-specific TCR breadth and depth. There were vaccine-associated CD4 TCRs across spike, dominant at 160-218 and 743-854. Within unmutated variant regions lay the reported targets of nearly half of spike-specific TCRs. White British donors predominated, females outnumbered males, and clonal diversity was possibly underestimated.

Repertoires were generated with immunoSEQ multiplex PCR, while TCRdb's copy carries only in-frame clones and drops some. The data show more than 75,000 clones, 90% seen once. V was trimmed by 6 bases and J by 2 bases, leaving 11 bases between them. Germline V CDR1 and CDR2: MNHEY, SVGAGI. CDR3 length equals 14 residues. As concerns this clone: No antigen is known for it.

The receptor was isolated from an adult who received the AZD1222 COVID-19 vaccine. The chain has TRBV6-5 and TRBJ1-3; D is uncertain. Here the sequenced sample was peripheral blood, taken 28 days after the second AZD1222 dose. DNA for the CDR3: TGTGCCAGCAGGCCGCCCGGGACTGGAAACACCATATATTTT. As protein: CASRPPGTGNTIYF.